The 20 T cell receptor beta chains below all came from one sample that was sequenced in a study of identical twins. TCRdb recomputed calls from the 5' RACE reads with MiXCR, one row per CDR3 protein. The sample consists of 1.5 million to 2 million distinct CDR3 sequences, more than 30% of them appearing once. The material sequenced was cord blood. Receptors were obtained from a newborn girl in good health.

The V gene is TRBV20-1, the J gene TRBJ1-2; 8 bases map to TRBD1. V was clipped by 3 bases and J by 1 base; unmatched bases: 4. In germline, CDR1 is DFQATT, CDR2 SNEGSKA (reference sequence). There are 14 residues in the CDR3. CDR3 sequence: CSASDRGNNYGYTF. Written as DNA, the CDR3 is TGCAGTGCTAGTGACAGGGGAAATAACTATGGCTACACCTTC.

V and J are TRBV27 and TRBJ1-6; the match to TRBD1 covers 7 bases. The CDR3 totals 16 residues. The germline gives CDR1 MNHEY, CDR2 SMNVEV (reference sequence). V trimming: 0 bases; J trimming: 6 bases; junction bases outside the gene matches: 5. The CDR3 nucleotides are TGTGCCAGCAGTTTATCGAGGGCAGGGGGTAATTCACCCCTCCACTTT. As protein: CASSLSRAGGNSPLHF.

The DNA of the CDR3 is TGCGCCAGCAGCCCCCCAGCGGGGGGTCAGTACTTC. This gives the protein CASSPPAGGQYF. The chain combines TRBV5-1 with TRBJ2-4; 9 bases agree with TRBD2. The CDR3 spans 12 residues. V lost 4 bases, J lost 12 bases, and 5 bases stayed unmatched. Germline V gene sequence: CDR1 SGHRS, CDR2 YFSETQ.

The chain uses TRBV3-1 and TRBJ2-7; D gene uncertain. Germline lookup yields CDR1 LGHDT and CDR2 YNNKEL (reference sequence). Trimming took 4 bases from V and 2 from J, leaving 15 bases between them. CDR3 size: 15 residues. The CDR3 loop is CASSPRYTGAYEQYF. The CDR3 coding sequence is TGTGCCAGCAGCCCCCGATATACTGGAGCCTACGAGCAGTACTTC.

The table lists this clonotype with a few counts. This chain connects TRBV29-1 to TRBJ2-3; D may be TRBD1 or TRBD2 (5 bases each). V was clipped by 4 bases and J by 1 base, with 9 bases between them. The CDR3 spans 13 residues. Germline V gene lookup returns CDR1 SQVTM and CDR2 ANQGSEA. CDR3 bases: TGCAGCGTTGGGGACCGACGCACAGATACGCAGTATTTT. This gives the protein CSVGDRRTDTQYF.

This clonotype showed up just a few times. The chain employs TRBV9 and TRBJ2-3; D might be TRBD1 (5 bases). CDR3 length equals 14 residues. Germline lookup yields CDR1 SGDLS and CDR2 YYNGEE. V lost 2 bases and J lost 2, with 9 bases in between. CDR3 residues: CASSVGAITDTQYF. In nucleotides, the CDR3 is TGTGCCAGCAGCGTTGGGGCCATCACAGATACGCAGTATTTT.

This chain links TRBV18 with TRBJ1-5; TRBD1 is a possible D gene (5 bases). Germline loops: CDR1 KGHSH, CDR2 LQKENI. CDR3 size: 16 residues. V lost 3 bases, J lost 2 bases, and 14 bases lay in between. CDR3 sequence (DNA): TGTGCCAGCTCACCGACCATCAGGGTGGGCAATCAGCCCCAGCATTTT. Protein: CASSPTIRVGNQPQHF.

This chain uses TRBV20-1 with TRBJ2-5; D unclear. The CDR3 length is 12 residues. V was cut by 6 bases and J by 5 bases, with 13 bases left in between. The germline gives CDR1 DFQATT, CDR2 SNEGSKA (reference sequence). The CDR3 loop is CSAQMRAETQYF. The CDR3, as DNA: TGCAGTGCCCAGATGCGTGCTGAGACCCAGTACTTC.

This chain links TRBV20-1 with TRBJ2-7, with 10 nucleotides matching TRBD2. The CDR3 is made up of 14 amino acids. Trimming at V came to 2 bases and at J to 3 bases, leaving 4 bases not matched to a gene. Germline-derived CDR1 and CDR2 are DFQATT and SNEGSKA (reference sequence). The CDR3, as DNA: TGCAGTGCTAGATACGCTAGCGGGAGCTACGAGCAGTACTTC. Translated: CSARYASGSYEQYF.

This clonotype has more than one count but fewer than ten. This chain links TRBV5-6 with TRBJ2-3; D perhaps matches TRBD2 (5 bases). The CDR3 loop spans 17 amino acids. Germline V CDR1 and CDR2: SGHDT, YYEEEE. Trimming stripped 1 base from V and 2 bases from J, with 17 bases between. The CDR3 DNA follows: TGTGCCAGCAGCTTGATGGCCCAAGGACTCCTCACAGATACGCAGTATTTT. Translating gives CASSLMAQGLLTDTQYF.

This chain's CDR3 is CASTHRTGYEQYF. CDR3 coding DNA: TGTGCCAGCACCCACAGGACAGGGTACGAGCAGTACTTC. The rearrangement links TRBV7-2 to TRBJ2-7; 8 nucleotides agree with TRBD1. V trimming: 7 bases; J trimming: 4 bases; junction bases outside the gene matches: 6. The CDR3 extends over 13 amino acids. Germline values: CDR1 SGHTA, CDR2 FQGNSA.

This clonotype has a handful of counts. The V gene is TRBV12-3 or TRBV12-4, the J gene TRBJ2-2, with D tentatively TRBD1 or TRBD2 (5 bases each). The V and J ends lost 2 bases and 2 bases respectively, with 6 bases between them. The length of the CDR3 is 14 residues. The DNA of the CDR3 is TGTGCCAGCAGTTTACGGGACAACACCGGGGAGCTGTTTTTT. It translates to CASSLRDNTGELFF.

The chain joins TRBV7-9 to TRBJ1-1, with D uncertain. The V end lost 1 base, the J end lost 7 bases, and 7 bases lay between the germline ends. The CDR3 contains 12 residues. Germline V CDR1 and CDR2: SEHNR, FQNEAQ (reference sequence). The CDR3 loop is CASSLDPGEAFF. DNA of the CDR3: TGTGCCAGCAGCTTAGACCCCGGTGAAGCTTTCTTT.

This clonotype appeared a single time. The CDR3 nucleotides read TGCGCCAGCATATTGGGACAGGGATTTCGACAAGAGACCCAGTACTTC. Amino acid sequence: CASILGQGFRQETQYF. The rearrangement joins TRBV5-1 to TRBJ2-5, with 9 bases lining up with TRBD1. Germline V gives CDR1 SGHRS, CDR2 YFSETQ. Unmatched junction bases numbered 11, after V lost 6 bases and J lost 2 bases. This CDR3 spans 16 amino acids.

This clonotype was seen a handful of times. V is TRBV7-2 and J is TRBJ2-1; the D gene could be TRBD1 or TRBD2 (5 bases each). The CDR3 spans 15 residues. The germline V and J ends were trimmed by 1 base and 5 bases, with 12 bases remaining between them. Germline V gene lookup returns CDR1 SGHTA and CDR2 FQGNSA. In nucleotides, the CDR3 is TGTGCCAGCAGCTTAGTCTATCGGGGCCACAATGAGCAGTTCTTC. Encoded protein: CASSLVYRGHNEQFF. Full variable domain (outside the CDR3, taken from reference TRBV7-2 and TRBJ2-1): GAGVSQSPSNKVTEKGKDVELRCDPISGHTALYWYRQSLGQGLEFLIYFQGNSAPDKSGLPSDRFSAERTGGSVSTLTIQRTQQEDSAVYLCASSLVYRGHNEQFFGPGTRLTVL.

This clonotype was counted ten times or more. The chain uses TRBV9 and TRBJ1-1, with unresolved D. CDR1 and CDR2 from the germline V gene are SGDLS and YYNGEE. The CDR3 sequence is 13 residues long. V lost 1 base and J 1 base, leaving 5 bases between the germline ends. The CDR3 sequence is CASSVTPNTEAFF. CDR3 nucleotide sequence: TGTGCCAGCAGCGTAACCCCGAACACTGAAGCTTTCTTT.

CDR3 sequence reads: CATHVSYGGYNEQFF. The CDR3, as DNA: TGTGCCACCCATGTTTCCTACGGGGGCTACAATGAGCAGTTCTTC. The chain links TRBV27 to TRBJ2-1; possibly TRBD2 for D (6 bases). CDR1 MNHEY and CDR2 SMNVEV come from the germline V gene (reference sequence). The ends were cut back, 10 bases at V and 3 bases at J, with 19 bases in the middle. CDR3 length: 15 residues.

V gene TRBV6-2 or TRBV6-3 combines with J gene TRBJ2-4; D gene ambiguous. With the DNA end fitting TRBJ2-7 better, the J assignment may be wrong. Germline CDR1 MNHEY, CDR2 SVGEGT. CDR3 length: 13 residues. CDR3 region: CASDHAAYHEQYF. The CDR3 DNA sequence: TGTGCCAGCGATCATGCAGCGTACCACGAGCAGTACTTC.

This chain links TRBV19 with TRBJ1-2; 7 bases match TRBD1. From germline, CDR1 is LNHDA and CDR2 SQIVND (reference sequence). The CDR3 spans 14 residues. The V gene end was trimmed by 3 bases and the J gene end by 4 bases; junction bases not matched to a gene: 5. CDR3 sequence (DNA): TGTGCCAGTAGTATCCGGGACAGCCCCTATGGCTACACCTTC. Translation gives CASSIRDSPYGYTF.

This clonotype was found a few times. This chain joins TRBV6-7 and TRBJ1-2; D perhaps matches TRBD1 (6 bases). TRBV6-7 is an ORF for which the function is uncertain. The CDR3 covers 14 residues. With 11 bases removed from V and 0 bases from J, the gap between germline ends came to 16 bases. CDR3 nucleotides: TGTGCCTCCGTACGAGGGACACCTAACTATGGCTACACCTTC. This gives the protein CASVRGTPNYGYTF.